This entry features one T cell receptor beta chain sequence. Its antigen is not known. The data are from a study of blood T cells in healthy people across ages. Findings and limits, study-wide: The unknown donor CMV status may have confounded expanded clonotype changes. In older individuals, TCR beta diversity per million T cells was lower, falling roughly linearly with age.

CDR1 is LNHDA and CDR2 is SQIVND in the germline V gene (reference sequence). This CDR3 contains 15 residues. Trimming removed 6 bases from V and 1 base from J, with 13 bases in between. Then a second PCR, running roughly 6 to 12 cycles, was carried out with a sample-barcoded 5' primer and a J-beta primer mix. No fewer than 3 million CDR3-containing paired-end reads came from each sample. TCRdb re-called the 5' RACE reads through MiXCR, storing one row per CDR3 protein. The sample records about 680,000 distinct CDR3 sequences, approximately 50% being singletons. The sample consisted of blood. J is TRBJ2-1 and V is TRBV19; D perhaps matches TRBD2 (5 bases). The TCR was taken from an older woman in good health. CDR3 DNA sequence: TGTGCCAGTAGCCTTACTAGTCGGTCCTACAATGAGCAGTTCTTC. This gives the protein CASSLTSRSYNEQFF.